This TCR beta chain was obtained from a study of blood T cell repertoires in COVID-19. Study details: In each case, the material was cDNA or gDNA derived from T cells, B-cell-depleted T cells, or PBMCs.

This clone appeared a single time. With 0 bases clipped from V and 6 bases from J, the junction kept 4 bases outside the gene matches. The CDR3 spans 15 residues. Germline V gives CDR1 LNHDA, CDR2 SQIVND (reference sequence). Profiled with immunoSEQ multiplex PCR; TCRdb holds only in-frame clones, not every one. The sample contains approximately 300,000 clones, roughly 85% of which appear only once. Living in 24 US areas, the participants were between about 18 and 100 years of age. Researchers sorted participants into cohorts using their self-reported clinical history. For recovered donors of Cohort 3, there were two negative PCRs, clearance, or symptom resolution.

The rearrangement links TRBV19 to TRBJ1-5, with 8 bases lining up with TRBD1. The sequenced material came from PBMCs or T cells enriched from blood (not recorded which). The sequence came from a woman aged 25 to 39 who had recovered from COVID-19. CDR3 sequence reads: CASSIDSGQAQPQHF. The CDR3 nucleotides read TGTGCCAGTAGTATAGACTCGGGACAGGCTCAGCCCCAGCATTTT.